These T cell receptor beta chains were read from a single sample in a study of T cell repertoires in cytomegalovirus infection. For these receptors, no antigen is known. TCRdb re-called the reads through MiXCR, storing one row per CDR3 protein. Of approximately 76,000 distinct CDR3 sequences detected, 20% to 30% appear once; the ten largest clones hold 50%. The sequencing used CD8+ T cells from cultured PBMCs, collected from culture after CMV antigen stimulation. These receptors all stem from a human donor in good health (CMV status not recorded). Some clones in this sample may be carry-over from other donors' samples. Each CDR3 is given with its conserved first and last residue. Fields, in order: D gene, CDR3 length, V gene, J gene, clone size, CDR3 protein, CDR3 DNA. The D gene is left open where the match is weak. Expanded clones are given a class, and other clones once, few, many or no size at all.

>TRBD1|13|TRBV27|TRBJ1-2|few
CASSPGTGYGYTF
TGTGCCAGCAGTCCGGGGACAGGGTATGGCTACACCTTC
>-|17|TRBV27|TRBJ2-6|-
CASSTAGARSGANVLTF
TGTGCCAGCTCAACGGCCGGGGCCCGCTCTGGGGCCAACGTCCTGACTTTC
>-|13|TRBV29-1|TRBJ1-2|-
CSVASAQGYGYTF
TGCAGCGTTGCGTCAGCCCAGGGGTATGGCTACACCTTC
>TRBD1|12|TRBV29-1|TRBJ1-2|-
CSVARDRQGYTF
TGCAGCGTTGCCCGGGACAGGCAGGGCTACACCTTC
>-|17|TRBV7-2|TRBJ2-5|many
CASSLFSTLGSQETQYF
TGTGCCAGCAGCTTATTCTCAACCTTGGGTAGTCAAGAGACCCAGTACTTC
>TRBD1|13|TRBV12-3/TRBV12-4|TRBJ2-3|-
CASSPGQGTEGIF
TGTGCCAGCAGTCCGGGACAGGGTACAGAGGGGATTTTT
>TRBD1|15|TRBV7-3|TRBJ2-5|many
CASSLAGTGGETQYF
TGTGCCAGCAGCTTGGCCGGGACAGGCGGGGAGACCCAGTACTTC
>TRBD2|16|TRBV6-2/TRBV6-3|TRBJ2-6|many
CASSYLPTSEGDVLTF
TGTGCCAGCAGTTACCTCCCGACTAGCGAGGGTGACGTCCTGACTTTC
>TRBD1|16|TRBV11-3|TRBJ1-6|few
CASGATGLRLGSPLHF
TGTGCCAGCGGGGCGACAGGGTTGCGACTTGGTTCACCCCTCCACTTT
>TRBD2|20|TRBV30|TRBJ2-3|-
CAWSLNRGLAGGNYTDTQYF
TGTGCCTGGAGTCTAAATAGAGGGCTAGCGGGAGGGAATTACACAGATACGCAGTATTTT
>-|16|TRBV11-2|TRBJ1-5|many
CASSLDHGGGNQPQHF
TGTGCCAGCAGCTTAGATCATGGGGGCGGCAATCAGCCCCAGCATTTT
>TRBD2|16|TRBV7-6|TRBJ2-7|few
CASSLLLAGDTYEQYF
TGTGCCAGCAGCTTACTACTAGCGGGAGACACCTACGAGCAGTACTTC
>TRBD2|16|TRBV27|TRBJ2-1|many
CASSTRLAGNYNEQFF
TGTGCCAGCAGTACCCGACTAGCGGGAAACTACAATGAGCAGTTCTTC
>-|15|TRBV6-2/TRBV6-3|TRBJ2-3|-
CASSYSGSHTDTQYF
TGTGCCAGCAGTTACTCCGGATCCCACACAGATACGCAGTATTTT
>-|16|TRBV19|TRBJ2-3|many
CASSSPGALGTDTQYF
TGTGCCAGTAGCAGTCCGGGGGCCCTCGGCACAGATACGCAGTATTTT
>-|16|TRBV7-9|TRBJ2-2|many
CASSGRQGGSTGELFF
TGTGCCAGCAGCGGGCGACAGGGAGGAAGCACCGGGGAGCTGTTTTTT
>-|17|TRBV4-3|TRBJ2-1|many
CASSQDPGQRANNEQFF
TGCGCCAGCAGCCAAGATCCGGGGCAGAGAGCGAACAATGAGCAGTTCTTC
>-|15|TRBV7-2|TRBJ2-7|many
CASSDVDSQAYEQYF
TGTGCCAGCAGCGACGTGGACAGCCAGGCCTACGAGCAGTACTTC
>-|19|TRBV6-5|TRBJ2-3|few
CASSYSPGSGAPSTDTQYF
TGTGCCAGCAGTTACTCGCCTGGTAGCGGAGCCCCTAGCACAGATACGCAGTATTTT